In this sample, the clone carrying this T cell receptor beta chain turned up many times. These data come from a study of low-dose radiotherapy and immunotherapy resistance in tumors. First-strand cDNA relied on TRAV- and TRBV-specific primers spanning alpha and beta chains. Over around 19 PCR cycles, TCRs were amplified from a constant-region primer and V-primer adapter. Using its own MiXCR run on the reads, TCRdb lists one record per CDR3 protein. The sample comprises tens of thousands of distinct CDR3 sequences, 20% to 25% of which are singletons, and roughly 9.4% rests with the top ten. The time point was: after trial treatment. This sample's treatment: LDRT plus nivolumab, ipilimumab, low-dose cyclophosphamide and aspirin (RACIN trial). Trimming removed 4 bases at V and 3 bases at J, with 10 bases between. From germline, CDR1 is SGHRS and CDR2 YFSETQ. The CDR3 consists of 14 residues.

This TCR was recovered from a female donor with ovarian cancer. This chain uses TRBV5-1 with TRBJ2-2, with D tentatively TRBD1 (5 bases). The sample consisted of PBMCs, taken after low-dose radiotherapy plus immunotherapy. CDR3: CASSLLRDTGELFF. CDR3 in DNA: TGCGCCAGCAGCCTGCTCAGGGACACCGGGGAGCTGTTTTTT.